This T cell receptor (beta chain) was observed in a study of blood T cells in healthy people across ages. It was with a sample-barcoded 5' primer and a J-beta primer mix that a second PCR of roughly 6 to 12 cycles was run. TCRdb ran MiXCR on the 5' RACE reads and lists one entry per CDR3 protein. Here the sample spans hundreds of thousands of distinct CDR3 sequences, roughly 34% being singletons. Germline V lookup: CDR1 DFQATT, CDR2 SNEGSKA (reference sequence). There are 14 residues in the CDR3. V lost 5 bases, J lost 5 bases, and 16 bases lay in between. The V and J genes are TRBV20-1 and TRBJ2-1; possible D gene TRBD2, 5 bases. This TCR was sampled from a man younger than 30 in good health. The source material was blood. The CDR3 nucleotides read TGCAGTGCTTCCGGACGGGGAGAGGACAATGAGCAGTTCTTC. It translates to CSASGRGEDNEQFF.